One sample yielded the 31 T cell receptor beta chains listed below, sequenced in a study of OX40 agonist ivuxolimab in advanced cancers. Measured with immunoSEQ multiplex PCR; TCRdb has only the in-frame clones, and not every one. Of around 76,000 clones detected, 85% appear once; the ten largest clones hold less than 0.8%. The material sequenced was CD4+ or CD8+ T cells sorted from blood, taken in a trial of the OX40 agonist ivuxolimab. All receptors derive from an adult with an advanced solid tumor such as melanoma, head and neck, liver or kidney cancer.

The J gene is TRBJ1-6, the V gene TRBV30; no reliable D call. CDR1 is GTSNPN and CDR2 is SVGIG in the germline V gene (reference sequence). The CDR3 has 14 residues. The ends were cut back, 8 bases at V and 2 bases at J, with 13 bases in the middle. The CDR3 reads CARAPEAYNSPLHF. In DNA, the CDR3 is TGTGCCCGCGCCCCCGAAGCCTATAATTCACCCCTCCACTTT.

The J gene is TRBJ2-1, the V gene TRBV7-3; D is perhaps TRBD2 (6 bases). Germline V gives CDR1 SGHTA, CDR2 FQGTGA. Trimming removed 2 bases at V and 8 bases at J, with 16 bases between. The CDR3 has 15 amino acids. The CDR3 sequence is CASSLSRAGRDEQFF. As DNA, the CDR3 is TGTGCCAGCAGCTTATCCCGGGCGGGACGCGATGAGCAGTTCTTC.

The CDR3 DNA is TGCGCCAGCAGCCAAGGGACAGGCCCTGGAGGGGAGCTGTTTTTT. Protein product: CASSQGTGPGGELFF. The chain is built from TRBV5-1 and TRBJ2-2, with 8 nucleotides matching TRBD1. V gave up 4 bases and J gave up 8 bases; unmatched junction bases: 10. Looked up from germline, CDR1 is SGHRS and CDR2 is YFSETQ. This CDR3 comprises 15 residues. Full variable domain (outside the CDR3, taken from reference TRBV5-1 and TRBJ2-2): KAGVTQTPRYLIKTRGQQVTLSCSPISGHRSVSWYQQTPGQGLQFLFEYFSETQRNKGNFPGRFSGRQFSNSRSEMNVSTLELGDSALYLCASSQGTGPGGELFFGEGSRLTVL.

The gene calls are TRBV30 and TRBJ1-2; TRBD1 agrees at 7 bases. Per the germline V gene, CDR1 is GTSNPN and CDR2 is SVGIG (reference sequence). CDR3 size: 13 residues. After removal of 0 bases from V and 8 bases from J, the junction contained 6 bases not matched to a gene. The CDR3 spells CAWSVPQGRGYTF. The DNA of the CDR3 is TGTGCCTGGAGTGTACCACAGGGGCGCGGCTACACCTTC.

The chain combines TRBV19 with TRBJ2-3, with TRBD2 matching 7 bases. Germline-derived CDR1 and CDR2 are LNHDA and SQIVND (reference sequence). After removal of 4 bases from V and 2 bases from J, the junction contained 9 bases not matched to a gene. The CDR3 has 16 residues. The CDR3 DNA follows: TGTGCCAGTAGTACTCCCCTTGCGGGGGACACAGATACGCAGTATTTT. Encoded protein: CASSTPLAGDTDTQYF.

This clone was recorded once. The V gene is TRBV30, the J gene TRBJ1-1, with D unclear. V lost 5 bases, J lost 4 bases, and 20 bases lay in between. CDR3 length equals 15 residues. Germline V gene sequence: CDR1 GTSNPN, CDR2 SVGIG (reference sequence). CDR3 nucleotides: TGTGCCTGGGTCCGGGTTGGGCCGGTAGGCACTGAAGCTTTCTTT. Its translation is CAWVRVGPVGTEAFF.

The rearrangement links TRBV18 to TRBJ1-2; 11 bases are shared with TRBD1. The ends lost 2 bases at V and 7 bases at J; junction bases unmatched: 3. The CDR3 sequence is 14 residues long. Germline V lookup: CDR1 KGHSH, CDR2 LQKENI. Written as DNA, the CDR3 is TGTGCCAGCTCACCAGAAGGACAGGGGGCTGGCTACACCTTC. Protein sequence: CASSPEGQGAGYTF.

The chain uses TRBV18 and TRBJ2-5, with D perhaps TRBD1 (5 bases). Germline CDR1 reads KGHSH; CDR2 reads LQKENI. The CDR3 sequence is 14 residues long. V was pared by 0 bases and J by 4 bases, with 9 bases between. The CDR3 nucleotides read TGTGCCAGCTCACCACCCTCTGGGGCAGAGACCCAGTACTTC. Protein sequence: CASSPPSGAETQYF.

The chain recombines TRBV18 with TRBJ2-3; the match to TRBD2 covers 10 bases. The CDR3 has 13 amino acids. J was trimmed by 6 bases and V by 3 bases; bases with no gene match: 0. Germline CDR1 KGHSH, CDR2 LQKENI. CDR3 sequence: CASSPTSGDTQYF. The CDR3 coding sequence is TGTGCCAGCTCACCGACTAGCGGGGATACGCAGTATTTT.

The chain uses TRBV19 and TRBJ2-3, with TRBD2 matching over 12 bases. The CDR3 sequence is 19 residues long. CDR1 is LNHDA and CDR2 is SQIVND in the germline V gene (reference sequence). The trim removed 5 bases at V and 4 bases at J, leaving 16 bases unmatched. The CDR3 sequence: CASSVRASGGADSPDTQYF. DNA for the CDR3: TGTGCCAGTAGTGTCCGGGCTAGCGGGGGGGCCGACTCCCCAGATACGCAGTATTTT.

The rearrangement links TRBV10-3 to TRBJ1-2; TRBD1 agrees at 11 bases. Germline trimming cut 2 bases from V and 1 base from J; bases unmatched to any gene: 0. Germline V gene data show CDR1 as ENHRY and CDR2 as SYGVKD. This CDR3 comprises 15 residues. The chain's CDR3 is CAISEGTGGNYGYTF. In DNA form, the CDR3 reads TGTGCCATCAGTGAGGGGACAGGGGGTAACTATGGCTACACCTTC.

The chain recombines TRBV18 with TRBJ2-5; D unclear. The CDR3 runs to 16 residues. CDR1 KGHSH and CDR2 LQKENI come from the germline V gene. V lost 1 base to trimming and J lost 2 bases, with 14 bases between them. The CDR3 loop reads CASSPRPELQQETQYF. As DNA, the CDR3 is TGTGCCAGCTCACCACGACCGGAACTCCAACAAGAGACCCAGTACTTC.

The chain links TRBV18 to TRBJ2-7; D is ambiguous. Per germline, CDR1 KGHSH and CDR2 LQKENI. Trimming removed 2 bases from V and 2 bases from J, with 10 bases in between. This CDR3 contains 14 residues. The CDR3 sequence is CASSPTRPTYEQYF. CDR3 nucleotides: TGTGCCAGCTCACCAACTCGGCCGACCTACGAGCAGTACTTC.

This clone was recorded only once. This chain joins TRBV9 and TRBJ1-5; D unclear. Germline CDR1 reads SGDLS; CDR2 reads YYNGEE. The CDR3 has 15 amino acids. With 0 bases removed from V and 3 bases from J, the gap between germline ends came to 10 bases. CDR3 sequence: CASSVEGHNNQPQHF. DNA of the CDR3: TGTGCCAGCAGCGTAGAGGGTCATAACAATCAGCCCCAGCATTTT.

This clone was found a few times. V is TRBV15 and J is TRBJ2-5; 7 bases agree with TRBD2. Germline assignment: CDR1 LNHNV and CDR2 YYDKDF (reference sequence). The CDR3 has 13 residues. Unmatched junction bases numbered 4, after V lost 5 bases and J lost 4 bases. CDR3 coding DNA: TGTGCCACCAGCCTTGAGCGGGGAGAGACCCAGTACTTC. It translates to CATSLERGETQYF.

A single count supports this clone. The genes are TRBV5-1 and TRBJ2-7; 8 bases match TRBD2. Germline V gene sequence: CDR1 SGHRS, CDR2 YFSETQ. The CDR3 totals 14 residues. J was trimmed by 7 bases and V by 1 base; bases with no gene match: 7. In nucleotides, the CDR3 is TGCGCCAGCAGCTTGCAGACTAGCGCGGTGGAGCAGTACTTC. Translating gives CASSLQTSAVEQYF. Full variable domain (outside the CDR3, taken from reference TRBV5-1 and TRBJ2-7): KAGVTQTPRYLIKTRGQQVTLSCSPISGHRSVSWYQQTPGQGLQFLFEYFSETQRNKGNFPGRFSGRQFSNSRSEMNVSTLELGDSALYLCASSLQTSAVEQYFGPGTRLTVT.

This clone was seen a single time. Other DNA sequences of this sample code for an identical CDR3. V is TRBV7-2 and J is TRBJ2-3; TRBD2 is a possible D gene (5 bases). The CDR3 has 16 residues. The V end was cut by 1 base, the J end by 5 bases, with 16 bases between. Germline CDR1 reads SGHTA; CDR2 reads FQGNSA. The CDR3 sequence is CASSLVLAGGGDTQYF. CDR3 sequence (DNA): TGTGCCAGCAGCTTAGTATTGGCAGGAGGAGGAGATACGCAGTATTTT.

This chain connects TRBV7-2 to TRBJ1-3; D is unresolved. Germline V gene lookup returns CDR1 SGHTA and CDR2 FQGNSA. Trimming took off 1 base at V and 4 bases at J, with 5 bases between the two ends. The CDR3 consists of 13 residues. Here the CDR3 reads CASSLVGGNTIYF. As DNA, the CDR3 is TGTGCCAGCAGCTTAGTCGGGGGAAACACCATATATTTT.

The CDR3 reads CASSLRDNYGYTF. CDR3 coding DNA: TGTGCCAGCAGCTTAAGGGATAACTATGGCTACACCTTC. The chain uses TRBV7-8 and TRBJ1-2; D remains ambiguous. Trimming removed 2 bases from V and 1 base from J, with 5 bases in between. This CDR3 spans 13 amino acids. Germline CDR1 and CDR2: SGHVS and FQNEAQ.

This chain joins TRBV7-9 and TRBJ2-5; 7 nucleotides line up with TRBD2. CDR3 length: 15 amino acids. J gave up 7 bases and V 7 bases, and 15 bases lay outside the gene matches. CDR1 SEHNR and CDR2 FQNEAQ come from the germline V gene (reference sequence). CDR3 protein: CASIQSGGGPWTQYF. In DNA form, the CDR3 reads TGTGCCAGCATCCAGTCGGGGGGAGGGCCTTGGACCCAGTACTTC.

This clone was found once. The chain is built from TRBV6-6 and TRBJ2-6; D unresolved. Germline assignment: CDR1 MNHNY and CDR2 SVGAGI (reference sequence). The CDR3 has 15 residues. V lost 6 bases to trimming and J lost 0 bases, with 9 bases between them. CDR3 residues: CASSRVASGANVLTF. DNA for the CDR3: TGTGCCAGCAGCCGCGTTGCCTCTGGGGCCAACGTCCTGACTTTC.

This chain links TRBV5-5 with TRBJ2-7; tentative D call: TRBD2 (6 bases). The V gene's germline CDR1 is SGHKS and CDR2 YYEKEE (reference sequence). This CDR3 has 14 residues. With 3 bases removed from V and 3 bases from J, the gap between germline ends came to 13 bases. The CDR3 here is CASSWRAGLYEQYF. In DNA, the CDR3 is TGTGCCAGCAGCTGGAGGGCAGGTCTCTACGAGCAGTACTTC.

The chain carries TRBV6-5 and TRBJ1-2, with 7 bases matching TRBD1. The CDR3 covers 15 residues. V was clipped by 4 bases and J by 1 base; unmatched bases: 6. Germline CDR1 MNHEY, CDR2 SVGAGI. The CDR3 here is CASSSFRGSNYGYTF. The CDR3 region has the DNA TGTGCCAGCAGTTCCTTCAGGGGGAGTAACTATGGCTACACCTTC.

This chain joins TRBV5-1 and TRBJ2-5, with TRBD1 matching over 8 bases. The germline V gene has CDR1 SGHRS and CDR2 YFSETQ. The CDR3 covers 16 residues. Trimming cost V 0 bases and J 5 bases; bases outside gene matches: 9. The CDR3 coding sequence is TGCGCCAGCAGCTTGGACGTGACAGGGGAGTTGGAGACCCAGTACTTC. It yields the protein CASSLDVTGELETQYF.

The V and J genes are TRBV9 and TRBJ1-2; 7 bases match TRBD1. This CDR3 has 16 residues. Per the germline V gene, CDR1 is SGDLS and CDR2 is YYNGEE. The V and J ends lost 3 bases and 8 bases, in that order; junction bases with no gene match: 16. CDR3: CASSARISDRVYGYTF. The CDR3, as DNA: TGTGCCAGCAGCGCCAGGATCAGTGACAGGGTATACGGCTACACCTTC.

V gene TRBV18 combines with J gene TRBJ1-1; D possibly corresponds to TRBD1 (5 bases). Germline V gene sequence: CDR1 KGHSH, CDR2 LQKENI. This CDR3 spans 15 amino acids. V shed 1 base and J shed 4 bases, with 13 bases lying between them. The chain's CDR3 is CASSPQSGRGTEAFF. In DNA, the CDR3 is TGTGCCAGCTCACCACAGTCTGGGAGGGGCACTGAAGCTTTCTTT.

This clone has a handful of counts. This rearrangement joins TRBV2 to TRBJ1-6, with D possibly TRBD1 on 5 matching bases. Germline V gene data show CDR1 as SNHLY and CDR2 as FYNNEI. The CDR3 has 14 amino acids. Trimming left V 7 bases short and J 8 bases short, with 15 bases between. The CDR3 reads CASKAGQSHSPLHF. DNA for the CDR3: TGTGCCAGCAAGGCAGGGCAATCGCATTCACCCCTCCACTTT.

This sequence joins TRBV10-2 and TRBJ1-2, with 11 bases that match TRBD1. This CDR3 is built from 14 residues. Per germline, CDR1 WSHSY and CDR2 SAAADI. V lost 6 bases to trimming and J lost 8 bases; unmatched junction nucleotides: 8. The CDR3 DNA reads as TGCGCCAGCAGCCCCGGACAGGGGGCAGGAGGCTACACCTTC. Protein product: CASSPGQGAGGYTF.

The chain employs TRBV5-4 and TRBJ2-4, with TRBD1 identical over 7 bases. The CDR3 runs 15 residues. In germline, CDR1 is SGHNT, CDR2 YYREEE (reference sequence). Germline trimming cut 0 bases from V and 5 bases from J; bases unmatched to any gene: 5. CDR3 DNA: TGTGCCAGCAGCTTGGAGAGACAGGGAGAAAACATTCAGTACTTC. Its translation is CASSLERQGENIQYF.

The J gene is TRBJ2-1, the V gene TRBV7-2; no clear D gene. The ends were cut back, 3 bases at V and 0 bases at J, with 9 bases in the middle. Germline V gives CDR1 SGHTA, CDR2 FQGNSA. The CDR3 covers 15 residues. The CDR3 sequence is CASSFTRSSYNEQFF. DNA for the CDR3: TGTGCCAGCAGCTTCACCCGGAGCTCCTACAATGAGCAGTTCTTC.

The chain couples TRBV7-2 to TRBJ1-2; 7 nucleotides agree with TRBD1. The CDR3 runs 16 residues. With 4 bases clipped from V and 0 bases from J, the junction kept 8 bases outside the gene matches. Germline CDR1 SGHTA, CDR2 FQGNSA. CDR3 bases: TGTGCCAGCAGCTCTTTTACAGGGGTAGCTAACTATGGCTACACCTTC. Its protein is CASSSFTGVANYGYTF.